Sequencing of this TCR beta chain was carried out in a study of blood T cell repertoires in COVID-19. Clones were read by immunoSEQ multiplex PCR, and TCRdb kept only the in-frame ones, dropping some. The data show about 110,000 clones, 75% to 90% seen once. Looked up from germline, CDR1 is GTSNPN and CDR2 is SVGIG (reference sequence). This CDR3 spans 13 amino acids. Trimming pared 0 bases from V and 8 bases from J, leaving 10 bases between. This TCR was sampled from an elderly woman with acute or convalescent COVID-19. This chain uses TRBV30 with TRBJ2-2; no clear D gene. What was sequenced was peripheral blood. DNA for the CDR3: TGTGCCTGGAGTGTGTCCGGGTGGGGGGAGCTGTTTTTT. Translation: CAWSVSGWGELFF.